The clone carrying this TCR beta chain has just one count. The antigen is unknown. V lost 6 bases and J 5 bases, leaving 14 bases between the germline ends. CDR3 length: 14 residues. Germline V gene lookup returns CDR1 MGHDK and CDR2 SYGVNS. This sample is part of a study of shared clonotypes between healthy human individuals. General study findings and limits: Large depth notwithstanding, sorted-subset sequencing proved incomplete by rarefaction.

Repertoires were generated with immunoSEQ multiplex PCR, while TCRdb's copy carries only in-frame clones and drops some. The sample carries hundreds of thousands of clones, about 70% recorded once. Sequencing was performed on memory CD4+ T cells sorted from blood. Documented subset: CD45RA-negative fraction. This TCR derives from a man aged 25-40 years in good health. The V call is TRBV25-1, the J call TRBJ2-1, with a tentative D call TRBD1 (6 bases). DNA for the CDR3: TGTGCCAGCAGGCTTACTCGACAGGACAATGAGCAGTTCTTC. This translates into CASRLTRQDNEQFF.